This is a list of T cell receptor beta chains from one sample in a study of naive and memory T cell subsets. TCRdb redid the calling of the UMI-ligation and nested PCR reads with MiXCR, one entry per CDR3 protein. The table records about 90,000 distinct CDR3 sequences, about 10% of them present only once. What was sequenced was naive CD4+ T cells from blood. These receptor sequences come from a human donor in good health. Both conserved end residues are part of each CDR3. The order of the fields is V gene, clone size, J gene, D gene, CDR3 protein, CDR3 DNA. The D gene is left open where the match is weak. Where a row states a size, it is once, few, many or the class of an expanded clone; other rows omit it.

V: TRBV5-5
size: few
J: TRBJ2-6
D: .
CDR3: CASSAPQGYSGANVLTF
DNA: TGTGCCAGCAGCGCGCCCCAGGGATACTCTGGGGCCAACGTCCTGACTTTC

V: TRBV11-1
size: .
J: TRBJ2-5
D: .
CDR3: CASRRIGETQYF
DNA: TGTGCCAGCCGCCGAATAGGGGAGACCCAGTACTTC

V: TRBV9
size: few
J: TRBJ2-7
D: .
CDR3: CASSSDGGSSYEQYF
DNA: TGTGCCAGCAGCTCGGACGGGGGAAGCTCCTACGAGCAGTACTTC

V: TRBV18
size: .
J: TRBJ1-1
D: .
CDR3: CASSPPGQDTEAFF
DNA: TGTGCCAGCTCACCCCCGGGACAAGACACTGAAGCTTTCTTT

V: TRBV3-1
size: few
J: TRBJ2-2
D: TRBD1
CDR3: CASSQMTGDLTGELFF
DNA: TGTGCCAGCAGCCAAATGACAGGGGACCTCACCGGGGAGCTGTTTTTT

V: TRBV12-3/TRBV12-4
size: few
J: TRBJ2-2
D: TRBD2
CDR3: CASRPTSGGAPGELFF
DNA: TGTGCCAGCAGACCTACAAGCGGGGGGGCCCCCGGGGAGCTGTTTTTT

V: TRBV20-1
size: .
J: TRBJ2-1
D: TRBD2
CDR3: CSARGTSGPYNEQFF
DNA: TGCAGTGCTAGGGGGACTAGCGGACCTTACAATGAGCAGTTCTTC

V: TRBV9
size: .
J: TRBJ2-5
D: TRBD1
CDR3: CASSVGRGGAQETQYF
DNA: TGTGCCAGCAGCGTAGGAAGAGGGGGCGCCCAAGAGACCCAGTACTTC

V: TRBV5-1
size: many
J: TRBJ2-7
D: TRBD1
CDR3: CASSVDRVYEQYF
DNA: TGCGCCAGCAGCGTCGACAGGGTCTACGAGCAGTACTTC

V: TRBV5-4
size: many
J: TRBJ2-3
D: .
CDR3: CASSSRQGGKDTQYF
DNA: TGTGCCAGCAGCTCCCGACAGGGCGGGAAAGATACGCAGTATTTT

V: TRBV6-2/TRBV6-3
size: few
J: TRBJ2-1
D: .
CDR3: CASSPRAHGEQFF
DNA: TGTGCCAGCAGTCCACGCGCCCATGGTGAGCAGTTCTTC

V: TRBV19
size: .
J: TRBJ2-1
D: TRBD2
CDR3: CASSIFGGGTIDEQFF
DNA: TGTGCCAGTAGTATCTTTGGCGGGGGGACCATAGATGAGCAGTTCTTC

V: TRBV24-1
size: many
J: TRBJ2-1
D: TRBD2
CDR3: CATSDMGLAGKEQFF
DNA: TGTGCCACCAGTGATATGGGACTAGCTGGAAAGGAGCAGTTCTTC

V: TRBV18
size: .
J: TRBJ2-7
D: .
CDR3: CASSTQGGPYEQYF
DNA: TGTGCCAGCTCAACGCAGGGGGGGCCCTACGAGCAGTACTTC

V: TRBV30
size: .
J: TRBJ2-5
D: .
CDR3: CAWSQTAETQYF
DNA: TGTGCCTGGAGTCAAACCGCAGAGACCCAGTACTTC

V: TRBV29-1
size: many
J: TRBJ2-7
D: .
CDR3: CSVGGAAYEQYF
DNA: TGCAGCGTTGGGGGGGCAGCGTACGAGCAGTACTTC

V: TRBV6-2/TRBV6-3
size: .
J: TRBJ2-3
D: .
CDR3: CASSPGLAESTDTQYF
DNA: TGTGCCAGCAGTCCGGGATTAGCGGAGTCCACAGATACGCAGTATTTT

V: TRBV29-1
size: .
J: TRBJ2-7
D: .
CDR3: CSVAGTTRSYEQYF
DNA: TGCAGCGTAGCCGGGACAACTCGCTCCTACGAGCAGTACTTC

V: TRBV7-9
size: few
J: TRBJ2-2
D: .
CDR3: CASSFRAGRGNTGELFF
DNA: TGTGCCAGCAGCTTTCGCGCGGGGCGGGGGAACACCGGGGAGCTGTTTTTT

V: TRBV7-9
size: many
J: TRBJ2-1
D: .
CDR3: CASSSVRWGWEQFF
DNA: TGTGCCAGCAGCTCGGTACGATGGGGTTGGGAGCAGTTCTTC

V: TRBV12-3/TRBV12-4
size: .
J: TRBJ2-2
D: .
CDR3: CASNTNTGELFF
DNA: TGTGCCAGCAATACAAACACCGGGGAGCTGTTTTTT

V: TRBV29-1
size: many
J: TRBJ2-5
D: TRBD2
CDR3: CSVSPTSGQETQYF
DNA: TGCAGCGTTTCCCCGACTAGCGGGCAAGAGACCCAGTACTTC

V: TRBV20-1
size: .
J: TRBJ2-7
D: .
CDR3: CSAETSLAYEQYF
DNA: TGCAGTGCCGAGACTAGTCTCGCGTACGAGCAGTACTTC

V: TRBV6-1
size: few
J: TRBJ2-7
D: .
CDR3: CASSVRDGRYEQYF
DNA: TGTGCCAGCAGCGTGCGGGACGGGCGGTACGAGCAGTACTTC

V: TRBV7-8
size: few
J: TRBJ1-2
D: TRBD1
CDR3: CASSWDSTYGYTF
DNA: TGTGCCAGCAGCTGGGACAGTACCTATGGCTACACCTTC

V: TRBV9
size: .
J: TRBJ2-7
D: .
CDR3: CASSVAPRYEQYF
DNA: TGTGCCAGCAGCGTAGCGCCGAGGTACGAGCAGTACTTC

V: TRBV20-1
size: few
J: TRBJ2-3
D: .
CDR3: CSASGGNTDTQYF
DNA: TGCAGTGCTAGCGGGGGAAACACAGATACGCAGTATTTT

V: TRBV30
size: many
J: TRBJ2-7
D: .
CDR3: CAWATGAPYEQYF
DNA: TGTGCCTGGGCCACAGGCGCTCCCTACGAGCAGTACTTC

V: TRBV10-3
size: many
J: TRBJ2-7
D: .
CDR3: CAISELARRYEQYF
DNA: TGTGCCATCAGTGAGTTGGCTCGGCGGTACGAGCAGTACTTC

V: TRBV12-3/TRBV12-4
size: .
J: TRBJ2-4
D: .
CDR3: CASSPTVTAGNIQYF
DNA: TGTGCCAGCAGCCCGACGGTTACCGCGGGCAACATTCAGTACTTC